The 7 T cell receptor beta chains given below trace back to one sample, sequenced in a study of vaccination effects on CD4 cells after COVID-19. Under the ViraFEST assay, PBMC were stimulated with viral peptide pools so that antigen-specific CD4+ T cells expanded. Sequencing was performed afterwards. Isolation of CD4+ T cells took place after approximately 10 days of culture. None of the vaccinated had previously contracted SARS-CoV-2, and their nucleocapsid antibodies tested negative. Antigen specificity for these receptors is unknown. Measured with immunoSEQ multiplex PCR; TCRdb has only the in-frame clones, and not every one. The table records about 65,000 clones, 60% to 80% of them present only once. The material was CD4+ T cells from PBMCs cultured with HCoV-NL63 spike peptides, obtained before COVID-19 vaccination. The receptors stem from a human donor who received a COVID-19 vaccine.

The chain recombines TRBV10-1 with TRBJ2-4, with TRBD1 matching 7 bases. CDR3 length: 20 residues. V gave up 8 bases and J gave up 2 bases; unmatched junction bases: 24. CDR1 WNHNN and CDR2 SYGVQD come from the germline V gene (reference sequence). The CDR3 loop reads CASEVTTERGRGSTKNIQYF. The CDR3 coding sequence is TGCGCCAGCGAGGTGACCACCGAAAGGGGGCGCGGGTCAACCAAAAACATTCAGTACTTC.

This clone was detected only a few times. The genes are TRBV3-1 (or the pseudogene TRBV3-2) and TRBJ2-2, with a weak D call TRBD2 (6 bases). Trimming removed 2 bases from V and 4 bases from J, with 14 bases in between. The V gene's germline CDR1 is LGHDT and CDR2 YNNKEL (reference sequence). This CDR3 contains 16 residues. CDR3 nucleotide sequence: TGTGCCAGCAGCCAAAAGACTAGTTCTGGCACCGGGGAGCTGTTTTTT. Translating gives CASSQKTSSGTGELFF.

V and J are TRBV9 and TRBJ2-7; 13 bases align to TRBD2. J lost 6 bases, V lost 4 bases, and 19 bases had no gene match. The CDR3 contains 19 residues. The germline V gene encodes CDR1 SGDLS and CDR2 YYNGEE. The CDR3 spells CASSLPTSGGQREFFEQYV. In DNA form, the CDR3 reads TGTGCCAGCAGCCTGCCGACTAGCGGGGGGCAAAGGGAGTTCTTCGAGCAGTACGTC.

This clone turned up a few times. This chain connects TRBV7-9 to TRBJ2-4; possibly TRBD2 for D (5 bases). This CDR3 region has 15 residues. The V gene's germline CDR1 is SEHNR and CDR2 FQNEAQ (reference sequence). The V end was cut by 5 bases, the J end by 0 bases, with 11 bases between. For the CDR3, the DNA is TGTGCCAGCAGCCCGCCGGGGATAGCCAAAAACATTCAGTACTTC. Encoded protein: CASSPPGIAKNIQYF. Drawing the rest from reference TRBV7-9 and TRBJ2-4, the complete variable domain is DTGVSQNPRHKITKRGQNVTFRCDPISEHNRLYWYRQTLGQGPEFLTYFQNEAQLEKSRLLSDRFSAERPKGSFSTLEIQRTEQGDSAMYLCASSPPGIAKNIQYFGAGTRLSVL.

This sequence joins TRBV9 and TRBJ2-3; 9 nucleotides align to TRBD2. CDR3 length: 17 amino acids. Losses at the gene ends were 4 bases for V and 4 bases for J; bases not matched to a gene: 13. Germline assignment: CDR1 SGDLS and CDR2 YYNGEE. The CDR3 DNA reads TGTGCCAGCAGCCCACGAGGTAGCGGGGGATTGCCAGATACGCAGTATTTT. It codes for CASSPRGSGGLPDTQYF.

This chain links TRBV7-9 with TRBJ2-5, with TRBD2 matching over 12 bases. This CDR3 is 16 amino acids long. CDR1 is SEHNR and CDR2 is FQNEAQ in the germline V gene (reference sequence). V was clipped by 5 bases and J by 2 bases; unmatched bases: 6. The CDR3 nucleotides read TGTGCCAGCAGCCGTAGGACTAGCGGGGCTCAAGAGACCCAGTACTTC. This translates into CASSRRTSGAQETQYF.

The genes are TRBV5-1 and TRBJ2-5; TRBD2 matches 13 bases. The ends lost 2 bases at V and 5 bases at J; junction bases unmatched: 3. CDR1 is SGHRS and CDR2 is YFSETQ in the germline V gene. CDR3 length: 15 residues. The CDR3 bases are TGCGCCAGCAGCTTTACTAGCGGGGGGGCCGAGACCCAGTACTTC. Translation: CASSFTSGGAETQYF.